The present entry profiles one T cell receptor beta chain with its context. Its target is unknown. Sequence at one end of the junction differs from germline and may be a read error. This sample was taken from a study of breast tumors, draining lymph nodes, adjacent tissues. Study-level points and caveats: Luminal-like breast cancer showed significantly greater tumor-nontumor repertoire similarity than basal-like breast cancer did. Tumor T cell lymph node origin was a supported hypothesis, not proven.

TCRdb ran MiXCR on the multiplex PCR reads and lists one entry per CDR3 protein. The sample holds about 9,000 distinct CDR3 sequences; about two fifths are singletons and the top ten take about 15%. CDR1 and CDR2 (germline): KGHDR, SFDVKD. CDR3 size: 16 residues. The TCR comes from a female donor with breast cancer. Some clones in this sample may be carry-over from other donors' samples. The chain has TRBV24-1 and TRBJ2-7, with TRBD2 as a possible D gene (5 bases). Sequencing was performed on tumor-adjacent breast tissue. As DNA, the CDR3 is TGTGCCAGCAGTTACTCGTGGAGTCTAGCTTTCCACGGGCAGTACTTC. Its protein is CASSYSWSLAFHGQYF.